These 24 T cell receptor beta chains came from one sample sequenced in a study of radiotherapy plus CTLA-4 blockade in lung cancer. Clones were read by immunoSEQ multiplex PCR, and TCRdb kept only the in-frame ones, dropping some. The table shows about 59,000 clones, with approximately 65% occurring only once. The sample in question was peripheral blood, obtained from a patient treated with radiotherapy plus ipilimumab. These receptors were obtained from a human donor with non-small cell lung cancer whose response to radiotherapy plus ipilimumab could not be evaluated.

This clone was counted between two and nine times. The chain couples TRBV7-3 to TRBJ2-1, with 8 bases fitting TRBD2. The germline V gene encodes CDR1 SGHTA and CDR2 FQGTGA. Trimming cost V 0 bases and J 0 bases; bases outside gene matches: 4. The CDR3 sequence is 17 residues long. The CDR3 region is CASSLTAGGGSYNEQFF. In nucleotides, the CDR3 is TGTGCCAGCAGCTTAACAGCCGGGGGGGGCTCCTACAATGAGCAGTTCTTC.

This clone was seen a few times. The gene calls are TRBV30 and TRBJ1-1, with D unresolved. This CDR3 has 13 amino acids. Trimming shortened V by 2 bases and J by 0 bases, and 7 bases separated the two germline ends. From germline, CDR1 is GTSNPN and CDR2 SVGIG (reference sequence). In nucleotides, the CDR3 is TGTGCCTGGAGTTTCCAGTTGAACACTGAAGCTTTCTTT. Translation: CAWSFQLNTEAFF. The whole variable domain, filled in from reference TRBV30 and TRBJ1-1, reads SQTIHQWPATLVQPVGSPLSLECTVEGTSNPNLYWYRQAAGRGLQLLFYSVGIGQISSEVPQNLSASRPQDRQFILSSKKLLLSDSGFYLCAWSFQLNTEAFFGQGTRLTVV.

This clone was detected only once. The chain joins TRBV27 to TRBJ2-7, with TRBD1 matching over 10 bases. CDR1 is MNHEY and CDR2 is SMNVEV in the germline V gene (reference sequence). V shed 5 bases, J shed 4 bases, and the junction held 5 bases outside the gene matches. The CDR3 consists of 14 residues. This CDR3 is CASSPRQGAYEQYF. In nucleotides, the CDR3 is TGTGCCAGCAGTCCCCGACAGGGGGCGTACGAGCAGTACTTC.

The chain recombines TRBV4-3 with TRBJ1-5, with D possibly being TRBD1 (6 bases). The CDR3 is 17 residues long. Germline V lookup: CDR1 LGHNA, CDR2 YSLEER. V dropped 3 bases and J dropped 0 bases, with 15 bases sitting between them. This CDR3 reads CASSQFFGQFSNQPQHF. CDR3 sequence (DNA): TGCGCCAGCAGCCAGTTTTTTGGACAGTTTAGCAATCAGCCCCAGCATTTT.

The chain recombines TRBV5-1 with TRBJ2-3, with TRBD1 matching over 9 bases. The ends lost 4 bases at V and 1 base at J; junction bases unmatched: 10. CDR1 and CDR2 (germline): SGHRS, YFSETQ. CDR3 length equals 17 residues. The CDR3 DNA reads TGCGCCAGCAGCCTACAGTCGACAGGGGGTGGCACAGATACGCAGTATTTT. It codes for CASSLQSTGGGTDTQYF.

The CDR3 sequence: CASSLKRGPGGYTF. The CDR3 DNA reads TGTGCCAGCAGCTTGAAAAGGGGGCCGGGGGGCTACACCTTC. The V and J genes are TRBV5-7 and TRBJ1-2; 7 nucleotides line up with TRBD1. TRBV5-7 is assigned to the ORF class and has an uncertain function. V lost 1 base and J lost 8; bases outside the gene matches: 8. The CDR3 runs 14 residues.

This clone was seen just once. The chain links TRBV5-1 to TRBJ2-7, with 7 bases lining up with TRBD2. From germline, CDR1 is SGHRS and CDR2 YFSETQ. The CDR3 loop spans 14 amino acids. V shed 5 bases and J 3 bases; nucleotides not matched to a gene: 8. The CDR3 region is CASRWGGSVYEQYF. The CDR3 DNA sequence: TGCGCCAGCAGATGGGGGGGGAGCGTCTACGAGCAGTACTTC.

This chain uses TRBV4-1 with TRBJ1-5; tentative D call: TRBD1 (6 bases). Germline CDR1 reads MGHRA; CDR2 reads YSYEKL. V lost 6 bases and J 3 bases, leaving 15 bases between the germline ends. The CDR3 consists of 15 residues. CDR3 sequence (DNA): TGCGCCAGCAGGCCTACCAGGGGTCCCAATCAGCCCCAGCATTTT. Translating it yields CASRPTRGPNQPQHF.

V and J are TRBV7-2 and TRBJ1-2; D possibly corresponds to TRBD1 (5 bases). The CDR3 runs 15 residues. The germline V gene has CDR1 SGHTA and CDR2 FQGNSA. The ends were cut back, 2 bases at V and 4 bases at J, with 14 bases in the middle. This CDR3 reads CASSLNSGGLYGYTF. The CDR3, as DNA: TGTGCCAGCAGCTTAAATTCGGGGGGACTCTATGGCTACACCTTC.

This chain connects TRBV7-6 to TRBJ1-2; a weak D match, TRBD1 (6 bases). Germline V gene sequence: CDR1 SGHVS, CDR2 FNYEAQ. V lost 3 bases, J lost 6 bases, and 11 bases lay in between. The CDR3 contains 13 residues. CDR3 DNA: TGTGCCAGCAGCTTTGGGGGGGCGCATGGCTACACCTTC. It encodes CASSFGGAHGYTF.

The CDR3 DNA reads as TGTGCCATCAGTGATTTAGCGGGGTACAATGAGCAGTTCTTC. It encodes CAISDLAGYNEQFF. The chain is built from TRBV10-3 and TRBJ2-1; 8 bases agree with TRBD2. Per the germline V gene, CDR1 is ENHRY and CDR2 is SYGVKD. The CDR3 sequence is 14 residues long. V was pared by 3 bases and J by 4 bases, with 2 bases of the junction left unmatched.

The chain has TRBV27 and TRBJ2-5, with D perhaps matching TRBD1 (6 bases). The V and J ends lost 1 base and 3 bases respectively, with 9 bases between them. The CDR3 loop spans 14 amino acids. Germline V CDR1 and CDR2: MNHEY, SMNVEV (reference sequence). In DNA, the CDR3 is TGTGCCAGCAGTTTATTGGACAGAAAAGAGACCCAGTACTTC. Translating it yields CASSLLDRKETQYF.

The chain is built from TRBV28 and TRBJ2-2; TRBD2 matches at 11 bases. CDR3 length equals 15 residues. The germline V gene encodes CDR1 MDHEN and CDR2 SYDVKM. Losses at the gene ends were 2 bases for V and 5 bases for J; bases not matched to a gene: 1. The CDR3 reads CASSLRLAGTGELFF. CDR3 bases: TGTGCCAGCAGTTTAAGACTAGCGGGGACCGGGGAGCTGTTTTTT.

The chain carries TRBV11-3 and TRBJ2-1, with D perhaps TRBD1 (5 bases). CDR1 is SGHNT, CDR2 YENEEA, per germline. This CDR3 is built from 13 residues. The germline V and J ends were trimmed by 9 bases and 3 bases, with 12 bases remaining between them. CDR3: CASSRGVYNEQFF. CDR3 nucleotides: TGTGCCAGTAGTAGGGGCGTCTACAATGAGCAGTTCTTC.

A single count supports this clone. The rearrangement uses TRBV9 and TRBJ2-5, with unresolved D. There are 14 residues in the CDR3. Germline CDR1 reads SGDLS; CDR2 reads YYNGEE. V lost 0 bases to trimming and J lost 0 bases, with 6 bases between them. The CDR3 coding sequence is TGTGCCAGCAGCGTAGGGCCAAACCAAGAGACCCAGTACTTC. Its protein product is CASSVGPNQETQYF.

This chain connects TRBV9 to TRBJ2-3; 9 positions agree with TRBD2. CDR3 length equals 15 residues. Germline V gene data show CDR1 as SGDLS and CDR2 as YYNGEE. Germline trimming cut 7 bases from V and 3 bases from J; bases unmatched to any gene: 9. The CDR3 nucleotides read TGTGCCAGCGATAGGGCGGGAGGGCCGACAGATACGCAGTATTTT. Translating gives CASDRAGGPTDTQYF. The whole variable domain, filled in from reference TRBV9 and TRBJ2-3, reads DSGVTQTPKHLITATGQRVTLRCSPRSGDLSVYWYQQSLDQGLQFLIQYYNGEERAKGNILERFSAQQFPDLHSELNLSSLELGDSALYFCASDRAGGPTDTQYFGPGTRLTVL.

This chain connects TRBV28 to TRBJ2-1; the match to TRBD2 covers 10 bases. CDR1 and CDR2 from the germline V gene are MDHEN and SYDVKM. CDR3 size: 16 residues. The ends lost 5 bases at V and 6 bases at J; junction bases unmatched: 10. The CDR3 coding sequence is TGTGCCAGCAGTATCCATCGAGCGGGGGGGCCCAATGAGCAGTTCTTC. Protein product: CASSIHRAGGPNEQFF.

This clone was seen only a few times. This sequence joins TRBV15 and TRBJ2-7, with 9 bases matching TRBD1. The trim removed 5 bases at V and 5 bases at J, leaving 7 bases unmatched. The CDR3 is 14 amino acids. In germline, CDR1 is LNHNV, CDR2 YYDKDF (reference sequence). The CDR3 loop is CATSLRQGVDEQYF. CDR3 nucleotides: TGTGCCACCAGCCTCCGACAGGGGGTAGACGAGCAGTACTTC.

The DNA of the CDR3 is TGTGCCAGCAGTTACGGACAGGCGAACTACGAGCAGTACTTC. It yields the protein CASSYGQANYEQYF. The V and J genes are TRBV6-6 and TRBJ2-5, with 7 nucleotides matching TRBD1. With the DNA end fitting TRBJ2-7 better, the J assignment may be wrong. Germline lookup yields CDR1 MNHNY and CDR2 SVGAGI (reference sequence). The CDR3 contains 14 residues.

V is TRBV7-3 and J is TRBJ2-5; TRBD2 matches at 8 bases. CDR1 and CDR2 from the germline V gene are SGHTA and FQGTGA. This CDR3 spans 19 amino acids. The V segment lost 1 base and the J segment 3 bases; nucleotides outside the gene matches: 16. The CDR3 here is CASSLKGPGSGRRKETQYF. CDR3 nucleotides: TGTGCCAGCAGCTTAAAGGGGCCTGGGAGCGGGAGAAGGAAAGAGACCCAGTACTTC.

The chain employs TRBV7-8 and TRBJ1-1; weak D call: TRBD1 (5 bases). This CDR3 contains 16 residues. In germline, CDR1 is SGHVS, CDR2 FQNEAQ. Trimming took 1 base from V and 0 from J, leaving 12 bases between them. The CDR3 DNA follows: TGTGCCAGCAGCTTAGGGGCGGGGGGGTTGAACACTGAAGCTTTCTTT. Its translation is CASSLGAGGLNTEAFF.

The chain has TRBV6-1 and TRBJ2-7; D is unresolved. V lost 4 bases, J lost 0 bases, and 4 bases lay in between. CDR3 length: 12 residues. The germline V gene encodes CDR1 MNHNS and CDR2 SASEGT. The CDR3 DNA is TGTGCCAGCAGTGGTAGCTCCTACGAGCAGTACTTC. Translating gives CASSGSSYEQYF.

The chain has TRBV6-1 and TRBJ2-7; 9 nucleotides agree with TRBD1. The V and J ends lost 6 bases and 3 bases, in that order; junction bases with no gene match: 9. Germline V gene lookup returns CDR1 MNHNS and CDR2 SASEGT. The CDR3 is 15 residues long. The CDR3 DNA sequence: TGTGCCAGCAGGTTAGGACAGGGGTTTTTCTACGAGCAGTACTTC. Translated, it gives CASRLGQGFFYEQYF.

The chain couples TRBV5-1 to TRBJ2-5; D unresolved. The DNA end lines up better with TRBJ2-7; the J call may be wrong. The germline gives CDR1 SGHRS, CDR2 YFSETQ. The CDR3 extends over 12 amino acids. The CDR3 loop reads CASSLSSYEQYF. CDR3 nucleotides: TGCGCCAGCAGCCTGAGCTCCTACGAGCAGTACTTC.